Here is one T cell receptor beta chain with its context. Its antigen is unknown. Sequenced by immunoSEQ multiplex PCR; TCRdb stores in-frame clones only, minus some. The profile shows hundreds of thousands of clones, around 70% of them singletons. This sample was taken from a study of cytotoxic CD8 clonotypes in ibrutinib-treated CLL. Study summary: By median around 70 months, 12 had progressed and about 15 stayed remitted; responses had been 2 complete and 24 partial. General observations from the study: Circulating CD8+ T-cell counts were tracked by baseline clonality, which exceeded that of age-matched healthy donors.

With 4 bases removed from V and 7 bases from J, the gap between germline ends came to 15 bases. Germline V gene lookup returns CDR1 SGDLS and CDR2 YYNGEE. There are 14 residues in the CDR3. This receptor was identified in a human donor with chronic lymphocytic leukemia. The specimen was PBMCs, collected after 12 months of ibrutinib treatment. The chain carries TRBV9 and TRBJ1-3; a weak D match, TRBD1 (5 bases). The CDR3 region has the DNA TGTGCCAGCAGCCCAGGTGGGGGTTGGAACACCATATATTTT. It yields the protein CASSPGGGWNTIYF.